What follows are 5 T cell receptor beta chains derived from one specimen sequenced in a study of molecular identifiers for immune sequencing clone quantification. MiXCR, run by TCRdb on the PCR reads, gives a single entry per CDR3 protein. In the table there are a few hundred thousand distinct CDR3 sequences, about 23% of which are singletons. The sequenced sample consisted of naive CD8+ T cells from blood, with Jurkat cell RNA spiked in. Subset in this sample: FACS-sorted CD8+CD4-CCR7+CD45RA+ naive T cells. All receptors come from a human donor in good health. Some libraries in this study had Jurkat cell RNA spiked in.

J is TRBJ1-2 and V is TRBV3-1, with D perhaps matching TRBD1 (5 bases). The CDR3 extends over 15 amino acids. The V end lost 1 base, the J end lost 0 bases, and 9 bases lay between the germline ends. Germline V lookup: CDR1 LGHDT, CDR2 YNNKEL (reference sequence). The CDR3 region is CASSQVDNPNYGYTF. In DNA form, the CDR3 reads TGTGCCAGCAGCCAAGTGGACAATCCTAACTATGGCTACACCTTC.

This clonotype has a count of ten or more. The rearrangement links TRBV29-1 to TRBJ2-1; TRBD2 matches at 10 bases. Trimming removed 4 bases from V and 7 bases from J; junction bases left unmatched: 10. The CDR3 spans 15 residues. Germline V CDR1 and CDR2: SQVTM, ANQGSEA. The chain's CDR3 is CSVAWRTSGKNEQFF. The CDR3 nucleotides are TGCAGCGTTGCCTGGAGAACTAGCGGGAAGAATGAGCAGTTCTTC.

This clonotype has at least ten counts. The J gene is TRBJ2-2, the V gene TRBV7-9; 7 nucleotides agree with TRBD1. Germline CDR1 and CDR2: SEHNR and FQNEAQ (reference sequence). The CDR3 spans 14 residues. Losses at the gene ends were 7 bases for V and 2 bases for J; bases not matched to a gene: 4. DNA for the CDR3: TGTGCCAGCACGGGACAGATCAACACCGGGGAGCTGTTTTTT. Amino acids: CASTGQINTGELFF. The whole variable domain, filled in from reference TRBV7-9 and TRBJ2-2, reads DTGVSQNPRHKITKRGQNVTFRCDPISEHNRLYWYRQTLGQGPEFLTYFQNEAQLEKSRLLSDRFSAERPKGSFSTLEIQRTEQGDSAMYLCASTGQINTGELFFGEGSRLTVL.

This clonotype occurred many times. The rearrangement joins TRBV20-1 to TRBJ2-4; 10 nucleotides line up with TRBD1. Trimming cost V 0 bases and J 6 bases; bases outside gene matches: 5. The CDR3 totals 15 residues. Germline V gene lookup returns CDR1 DFQATT and CDR2 SNEGSKA (reference sequence). CDR3 region: CSARDGTGARNIQYF. In DNA form, the CDR3 reads TGCAGTGCTAGAGACGGGACAGGGGCGAGAAACATTCAGTACTTC.

Notes on this clonotype: A read error may account for a junction end that differs from germline. The chain couples TRBV27 to TRBJ2-7; TRBD1 matches 7 bases. This CDR3 has 14 residues. Per the germline V gene, CDR1 is MNHEY and CDR2 is SMNVEV (reference sequence). CDR3 in amino acids: CASSSRDRSYEQSF. In nucleotides, the CDR3 is TGTGCCAGCAGTTCCCGGGACAGATCCTACGAGCAGTCCTTC.